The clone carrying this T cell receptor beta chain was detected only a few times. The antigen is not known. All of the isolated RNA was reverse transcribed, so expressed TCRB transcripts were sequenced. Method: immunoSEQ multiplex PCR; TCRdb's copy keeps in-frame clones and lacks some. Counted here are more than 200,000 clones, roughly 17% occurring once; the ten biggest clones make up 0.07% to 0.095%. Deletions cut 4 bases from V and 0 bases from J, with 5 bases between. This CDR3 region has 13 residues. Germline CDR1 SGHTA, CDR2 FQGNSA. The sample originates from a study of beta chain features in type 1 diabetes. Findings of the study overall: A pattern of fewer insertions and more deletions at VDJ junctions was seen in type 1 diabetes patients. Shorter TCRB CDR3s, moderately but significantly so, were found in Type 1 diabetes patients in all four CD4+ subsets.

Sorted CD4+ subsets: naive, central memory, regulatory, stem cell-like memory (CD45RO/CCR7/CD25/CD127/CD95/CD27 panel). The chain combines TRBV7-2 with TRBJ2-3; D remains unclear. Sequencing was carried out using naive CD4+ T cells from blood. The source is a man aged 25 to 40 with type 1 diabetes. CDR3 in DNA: TGTGCCAGCAGCTCGTATAGCACAGATACGCAGTATTTT. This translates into CASSSYSTDTQYF.